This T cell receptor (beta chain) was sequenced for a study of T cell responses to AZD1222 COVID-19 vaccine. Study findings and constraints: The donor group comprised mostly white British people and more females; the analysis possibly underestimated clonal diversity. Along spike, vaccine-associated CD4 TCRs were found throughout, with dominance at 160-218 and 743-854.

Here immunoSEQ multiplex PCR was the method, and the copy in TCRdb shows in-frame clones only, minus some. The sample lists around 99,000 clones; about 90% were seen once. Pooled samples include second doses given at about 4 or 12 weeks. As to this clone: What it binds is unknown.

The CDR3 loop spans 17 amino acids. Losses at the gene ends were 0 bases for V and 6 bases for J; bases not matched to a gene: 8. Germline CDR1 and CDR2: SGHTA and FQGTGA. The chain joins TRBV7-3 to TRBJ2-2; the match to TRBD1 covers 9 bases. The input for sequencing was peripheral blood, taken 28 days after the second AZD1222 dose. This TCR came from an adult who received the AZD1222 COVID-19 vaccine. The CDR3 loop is CASSLTGTGYLAGELFF. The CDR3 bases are TGTGCCAGCAGCTTAACGGGGACAGGGTATCTTGCCGGGGAGCTGTTTTTT.